Below are 24 T cell receptor beta chains sequenced from a single sample in a study of T-cell reconstitution after alpha-beta-depleted transplantation in children. For TCRbeta, the library was prepared with unique molecular identifiers. TCRdb independently ran MiXCR on the PCR reads; one entry per CDR3 protein. Of roughly 100,000 distinct CDR3 sequences in the sample, 6% to 9% were seen once. Sequenced here: PBMCs, sampled before TCRalphabeta/CD19-depleted stem cell transplant. The origin of the receptors is a boy younger than 10 with acute lymphoblastic leukemia, due to receive a stem cell transplant.

V is TRBV5-1 and J is TRBJ2-3; D not certain. The CDR3 loop spans 16 amino acids. The germline V and J ends were trimmed by 0 bases and 5 bases, with 16 bases remaining between them. CDR1 is SGHRS and CDR2 is YFSETQ in the germline V gene. The CDR3 protein is CASSLGWARDEDTQYF. CDR3 DNA sequence: TGCGCCAGCAGCTTGGGGTGGGCCCGAGACGAAGATACGCAGTATTTT. The variable domain in full, completed from reference TRBV5-1 and TRBJ2-3, reads KAGVTQTPRYLIKTRGQQVTLSCSPISGHRSVSWYQQTPGQGLQFLFEYFSETQRNKGNFPGRFSGRQFSNSRSEMNVSTLELGDSALYLCASSLGWARDEDTQYFGPGTRLTVL.

This clonotype was picked up many times. V gene TRBV6-2 or TRBV6-3 combines with J gene TRBJ2-5, with D tentatively TRBD2 (6 bases). V gave up 2 bases and J gave up 4 bases, with 11 bases separating them. Germline loops: CDR1 MNHEY, CDR2 SVGEGT. The CDR3 sequence is 14 residues long. DNA of the CDR3: TGTGCCAGCAGTTACGGCGGGGCAGTAGAGACCCAGTACTTC. Its translation: CASSYGGAVETQYF.

This clonotype was observed many times. V gene TRBV20-1 combines with J gene TRBJ1-2; D is unclear. The V and J ends lost 5 bases and 1 base respectively, with 11 bases between them. CDR1 is DFQATT and CDR2 is SNEGSKA in the germline V gene (reference sequence). The CDR3 has 13 residues. The CDR3 sequence is CSAPITYNYGYTF. The CDR3, as DNA: TGCAGTGCTCCTATAACTTATAACTATGGCTACACCTTC.

This clonotype was seen repeatedly, ten times or more. This rearrangement joins TRBV20-1 to TRBJ2-3; 8 positions agree with TRBD2. Germline CDR1 DFQATT, CDR2 SNEGSKA (reference sequence). This CDR3 is built from 15 residues. Unmatched junction bases numbered 5, after V lost 1 base and J lost 2 bases. CDR3 bases: TGCAGTGCTAGAGCTACTAGCGGAACCACAGATACGCAGTATTTT. Translation gives CSARATSGTTDTQYF.

This clonotype was counted many times. The chain uses TRBV5-1 and TRBJ2-1, with 10 bases matching TRBD2. The CDR3 length is 16 residues. CDR1 and CDR2 (germline): SGHRS, YFSETQ. Losses at the gene ends were 3 bases for V and 7 bases for J; bases not matched to a gene: 10. The CDR3 sequence: CASSSEGSGGYNEQFF. The CDR3 nucleotides are TGCGCCAGCAGCTCGGAAGGTAGCGGGGGGTATAATGAGCAGTTCTTC.

The J gene is TRBJ1-6, the V gene TRBV4-3, with 7 bases that match TRBD1. The CDR3 is 16 amino acids. From germline, CDR1 is LGHNA and CDR2 YSLEER. After removal of 0 bases from V and 7 bases from J, the junction contained 6 bases not matched to a gene. CDR3 in amino acids: CASSQDTGQSNSPLHF. The CDR3 region has the DNA TGCGCCAGCAGCCAAGACACGGGACAGAGCAATTCACCCCTCCACTTT.

This clonotype was seen many times. The chain uses TRBV28 and TRBJ2-7; possible D gene TRBD2, 6 bases. V lost 2 bases to trimming and J lost 0 bases, with 8 bases between them. Germline V gives CDR1 MDHEN, CDR2 SYDVKM. The CDR3 is 14 residues long. The CDR3 nucleotides are TGTGCCAGCAGTTTAGCGGGGTACTCCTACGAGCAGTACTTC. Its protein is CASSLAGYSYEQYF.

This clonotype was detected only once. This clone may be a read error of a much larger clone one base away. J is TRBJ2-5 and V is TRBV5-1; D tentatively reads TRBD1 or TRBD2 (6 bases each). CDR1 and CDR2 from the germline V gene are SGHRS and YFSETQ. This CDR3 is 16 amino acids long. DNA of the CDR3: TGCGCCAGCAGCTTGGCCTCCGGGGGCCAGGGAGAGACCCAGTGCTTC. Translated, it gives CASSLASGGQGETQCF.

This chain links TRBV27 with TRBJ1-1; 7 bases are a match to TRBD1. J gave up 4 bases and V 6 bases, and 8 bases lay outside the gene matches. This CDR3 comprises 14 residues. CDR1 is MNHEY and CDR2 is SMNVEV in the germline V gene (reference sequence). CDR3 amino acids: CASSPSDRATEAFF. CDR3 sequence (DNA): TGTGCCAGCAGCCCCTCCGACAGGGCCACTGAAGCTTTCTTT.

This clonotype was seen many times. The chain links TRBV7-8 to TRBJ1-5; D is unclear. Trimming shortened V by 1 base and J by 7 bases, and 17 bases separated the two germline ends. Germline V gives CDR1 SGHVS, CDR2 FQNEAQ. The CDR3 is made up of 16 amino acids. The CDR3 region is CASSLDRSLGVQPQHF. The DNA of the CDR3 is TGTGCCAGCAGCTTAGACCGGTCCTTGGGCGTCCAGCCCCAGCATTTT.

As for this clonotype: The junction departs from germline at one end; a sequencing error may be responsible. V and J are TRBV20-1 and TRBJ1-1, with D possibly matching TRBD1 (6 bases). CDR1 and CDR2 (germline): DFQATT, SNEGSKA (reference sequence). The CDR3 is made up of 14 amino acids. CDR3 nucleotides: TGCAGTGCTAGAGATATCACAGGGTGGACTGAAGTTTTCTTT. This gives the protein CSARDITGWTEVFF.

This clonotype came up many times. V gene TRBV20-1 combines with J gene TRBJ2-7; 11 nucleotides agree with TRBD2. This CDR3 comprises 17 residues. Unmatched junction bases numbered 8, after V lost 1 base and J lost 0 bases. Looked up from germline, CDR1 is DFQATT and CDR2 is SNEGSKA (reference sequence). In DNA form, the CDR3 reads TGCAGTGCTAGAGCTGCTAGCGGGGGGTCTAGCTCCTACGAGCAGTACTTC. Translating it yields CSARAASGGSSSYEQYF.

The gene calls are TRBV6-6 and TRBJ1-4; no definite D call. The CDR3 covers 11 residues. V gave up 6 bases and J gave up 6 bases, with 5 bases separating them. CDR1 is MNHNY, CDR2 SVGAGI, per germline (reference sequence). CDR3 sequence (DNA): TGTGCCAGCAGCTGGTATGAAAAACTGTTTTTT. Amino acids: CASSWYEKLFF.

V and J are TRBV7-3 and TRBJ2-1; no clear D gene. The CDR3 consists of 13 residues. V was shortened by 5 bases and J by 8 bases, with 13 bases between the two germline ends. From germline, CDR1 is SGHTA and CDR2 FQGTGA. This chain's CDR3 is CASSPGSMDEQFF. The CDR3 region has the DNA TGTGCCAGCAGCCCCGGAAGTATGGATGAGCAGTTCTTC.

V is TRBV2 and J is TRBJ2-3; 7 bases agree with TRBD2. Losses at the gene ends were 5 bases for V and 5 bases for J; bases not matched to a gene: 10. The CDR3 runs to 15 residues. The germline V gene encodes CDR1 SNHLY and CDR2 FYNNEI. CDR3 sequence: CASSQAAGRRDTQYF. CDR3 nucleotides: TGTGCCAGCAGTCAGGCAGCGGGGCGTAGAGATACGCAGTATTTT.

About this clonotype: Because the CDR3 is missing its conserved closing phenylalanine or tryptophan, this is likely a read error. V and J are TRBV5-1 and TRBJ1-1; possibly TRBD1 for D (5 bases). Germline lookup yields CDR1 SGHRS and CDR2 YFSETQ. Trimming took off 4 bases at V and 6 bases at J, with 13 bases between the two ends. The length of the CDR3 is 13 residues. CDR3 amino acids: CASSGTGDAEAFC. The DNA of the CDR3 is TGCGCCAGCAGCGGAACGGGGGACGCTGAAGCTTTCTGT.

The table lists this clonotype with a few counts. The CDR3, as DNA: TGCAGTGCTAGAGATCCCCAGGGTTCACCCCTCCACTTT. This codes for CSARDPQGSPLHF. The chain uses TRBV20-1 and TRBJ1-6; possible D gene TRBD1, 5 bases. Trimming took 0 bases from V and 9 from J, leaving 9 bases between them. Germline V gene lookup returns CDR1 DFQATT and CDR2 SNEGSKA (reference sequence). The CDR3 length is 13 residues.

The chain uses TRBV4-2 and TRBJ2-1; the D is unclear. The germline V gene encodes CDR1 LGHNA and CDR2 YNFKEQ. The CDR3 totals 17 residues. V shed 0 bases and J shed 4 bases, with 16 bases lying between them. CDR3 in amino acids: CASSQESDVLLYNEQFF. DNA of the CDR3: TGTGCCAGCAGCCAAGAGTCTGACGTCCTATTATACAATGAGCAGTTCTTC.

This clonotype was counted many times. The chain links TRBV7-9 to TRBJ2-7; D call uncertain. CDR1 and CDR2 (germline): SEHNR, FQNEAQ (reference sequence). This CDR3 spans 13 amino acids. V dropped 4 bases and J dropped 6 bases, with 13 bases sitting between them. The CDR3, as DNA: TGTGCCAGCAGCTCCGTCGAAGGTCCCGAGCAGTACTTC. Residues: CASSSVEGPEQYF.

This clonotype was found many times. The chain links TRBV7-6 to TRBJ2-1, with 8 bases that match TRBD2. The trim removed 5 bases at V and 6 bases at J, leaving 9 bases unmatched. The length of the CDR3 is 15 residues. The germline V gene encodes CDR1 SGHVS and CDR2 FNYEAQ. The CDR3 coding sequence is TGTGCCAGCAGCCCCGCACGGGGGGGTGTCAATGAGCAGTTCTTC. This encodes CASSPARGGVNEQFF.

The CDR3 bases are TGTGCCAGCAGACTAGCGAGGGGCACAGATACGCAGTATTTT. Amino acids: CASRLARGTDTQYF. V usage is TRBV6-1 and J usage is TRBJ2-3; 7 bases agree with TRBD2. The ends lost 6 bases at V and 1 base at J; junction bases unmatched: 4. In germline, CDR1 is MNHNS, CDR2 SASEGT. CDR3 length: 14 residues.

In this sample, this clonotype is medium-sized (0.01 to 0.1%). This chain joins TRBV28 and TRBJ2-1; D unclear. The CDR3 sequence is 11 residues long. Germline V gene sequence: CDR1 MDHEN, CDR2 SYDVKM. V dropped 2 bases and J dropped 13 bases, with 9 bases sitting between them. This CDR3 is CASSLRGAQFF. The CDR3, as DNA: TGTGCCAGCAGTTTACGAGGTGCACAGTTCTTC.

The V and J genes are TRBV6-5 and TRBJ2-5; 9 bases agree with TRBD2. Germline CDR1 and CDR2: MNHEY and SVGAGI. This CDR3 region has 16 residues. The J segment lost 5 bases and the V segment lost 2 bases, leaving 9 bases of the junction unmatched. The CDR3 DNA reads as TGTGCCAGCAGTTACCCTTTAGGCGGGAGGGGGGAGACCCAGTACTTC. It yields the protein CASSYPLGGRGETQYF.

This clonotype was recorded many times. The chain links TRBV11-2 to TRBJ2-6; D gene ambiguous. Germline V gene lookup returns CDR1 SGHAT and CDR2 FQNNGV. This CDR3 is built from 13 residues. V lost 3 bases to trimming and J lost 6 bases, with 6 bases between them. CDR3 in amino acids: CASSLALANVLTF. DNA of the CDR3: TGTGCCAGCAGCTTGGCCCTGGCCAACGTCCTGACTTTC.